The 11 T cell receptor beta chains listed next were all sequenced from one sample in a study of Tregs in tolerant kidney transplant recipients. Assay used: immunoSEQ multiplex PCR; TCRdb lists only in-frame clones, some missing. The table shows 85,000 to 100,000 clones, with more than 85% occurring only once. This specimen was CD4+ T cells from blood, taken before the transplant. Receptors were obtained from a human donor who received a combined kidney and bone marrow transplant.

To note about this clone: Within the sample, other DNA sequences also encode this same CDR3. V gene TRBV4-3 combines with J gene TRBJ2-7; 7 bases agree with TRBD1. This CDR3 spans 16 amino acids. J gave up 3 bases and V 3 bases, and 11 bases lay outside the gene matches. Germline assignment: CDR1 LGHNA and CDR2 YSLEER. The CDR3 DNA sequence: TGCGCCAGCAGCCAGACGAGAGGGGACAGATACTACGAGCAGTACTTC. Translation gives CASSQTRGDRYYEQYF.

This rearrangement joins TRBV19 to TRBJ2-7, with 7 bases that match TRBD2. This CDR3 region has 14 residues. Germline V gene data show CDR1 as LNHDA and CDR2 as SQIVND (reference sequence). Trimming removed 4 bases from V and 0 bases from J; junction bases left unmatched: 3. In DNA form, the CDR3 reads TGTGCCAGTAGTACTAGCGGCAACTCCTACGAGCAGTACTTC. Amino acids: CASSTSGNSYEQYF.

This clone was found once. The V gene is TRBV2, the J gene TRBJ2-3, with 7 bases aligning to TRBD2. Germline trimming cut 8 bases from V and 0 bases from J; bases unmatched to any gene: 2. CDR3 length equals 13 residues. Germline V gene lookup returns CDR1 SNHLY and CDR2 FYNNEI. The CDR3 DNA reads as TGTGCCAGCTGGCGGGGGAGCACAGATACGCAGTATTTT. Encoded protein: CASWRGSTDTQYF. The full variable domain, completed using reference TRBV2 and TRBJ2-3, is EPEVTQTPSHQVTQMGQEVILRCVPISNHLYFYWYRQILGQKVEFLVSFYNNEISEKSEIFDDQFSVERPDGSNFTLKIRSTKLEDSAMYFCASWRGSTDTQYFGPGTRLTVL.

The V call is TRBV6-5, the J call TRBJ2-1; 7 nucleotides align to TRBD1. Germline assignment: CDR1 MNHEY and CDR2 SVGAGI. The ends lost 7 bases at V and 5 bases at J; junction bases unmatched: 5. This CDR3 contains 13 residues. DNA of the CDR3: TGTGCCAGCAAACAGGACAGGCACAATGAGCAGTTCTTC. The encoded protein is CASKQDRHNEQFF.

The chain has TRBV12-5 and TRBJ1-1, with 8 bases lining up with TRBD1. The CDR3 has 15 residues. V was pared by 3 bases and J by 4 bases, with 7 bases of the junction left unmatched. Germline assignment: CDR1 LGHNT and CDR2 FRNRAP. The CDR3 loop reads CASGFRRQGSTEAFF. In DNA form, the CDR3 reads TGTGCTAGTGGTTTCCGGAGACAGGGGTCCACTGAAGCTTTCTTT.

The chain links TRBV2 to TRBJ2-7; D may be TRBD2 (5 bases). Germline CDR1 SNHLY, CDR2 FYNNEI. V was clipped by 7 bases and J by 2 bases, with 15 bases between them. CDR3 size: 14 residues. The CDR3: CASKLERLPYEQYF. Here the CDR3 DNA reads TGTGCCAGCAAACTGGAGCGGCTACCCTACGAGCAGTACTTC.

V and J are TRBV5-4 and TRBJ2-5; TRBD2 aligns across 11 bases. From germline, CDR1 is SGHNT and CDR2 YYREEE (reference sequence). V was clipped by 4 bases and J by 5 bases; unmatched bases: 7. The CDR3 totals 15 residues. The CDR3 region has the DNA TGTGCCAGCAGCACGACACTAGCGGGGGTGGAGACCCAGTACTTC. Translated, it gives CASSTTLAGVETQYF.

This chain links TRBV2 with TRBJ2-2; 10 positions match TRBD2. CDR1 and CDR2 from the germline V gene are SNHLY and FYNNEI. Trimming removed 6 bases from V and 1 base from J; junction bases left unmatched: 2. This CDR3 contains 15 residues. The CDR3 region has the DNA TGTGCCAGCAGGCGGACTAGCGGGAACACCGGGGAGCTGTTTTTT. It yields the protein CASRRTSGNTGELFF.

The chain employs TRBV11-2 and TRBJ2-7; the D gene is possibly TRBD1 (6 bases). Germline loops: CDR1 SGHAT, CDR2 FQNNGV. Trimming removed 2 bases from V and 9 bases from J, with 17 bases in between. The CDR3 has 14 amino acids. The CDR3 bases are TGTGCCAGCAGCTTAACGGTGAGGGGACACGGGCAGTACTTC. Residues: CASSLTVRGHGQYF.

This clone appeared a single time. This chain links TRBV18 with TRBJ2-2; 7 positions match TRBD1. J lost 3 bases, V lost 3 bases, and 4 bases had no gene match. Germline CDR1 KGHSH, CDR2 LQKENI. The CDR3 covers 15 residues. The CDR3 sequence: CASSPRDSDTGELFF. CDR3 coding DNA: TGTGCCAGCTCACCCCGGGACAGCGACACCGGGGAGCTGTTTTTT.

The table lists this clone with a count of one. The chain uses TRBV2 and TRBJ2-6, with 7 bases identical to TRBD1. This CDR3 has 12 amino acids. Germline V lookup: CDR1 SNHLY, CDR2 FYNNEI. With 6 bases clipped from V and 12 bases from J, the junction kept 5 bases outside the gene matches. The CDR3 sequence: CASRPGGGVLTF. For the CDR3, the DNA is TGTGCCAGCAGGCCAGGGGGTGGCGTCCTGACTTTC.